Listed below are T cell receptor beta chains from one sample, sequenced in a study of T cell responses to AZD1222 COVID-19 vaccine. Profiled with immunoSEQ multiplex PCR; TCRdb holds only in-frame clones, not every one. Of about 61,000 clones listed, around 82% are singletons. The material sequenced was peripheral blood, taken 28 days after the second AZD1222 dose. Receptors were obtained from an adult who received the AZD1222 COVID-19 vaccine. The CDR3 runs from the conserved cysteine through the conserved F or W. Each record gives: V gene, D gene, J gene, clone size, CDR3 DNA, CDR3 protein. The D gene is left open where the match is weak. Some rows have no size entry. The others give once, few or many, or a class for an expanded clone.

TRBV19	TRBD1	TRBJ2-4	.	TGTGCCAGTAGTCCGGACAGGGGGCGAAGAGCCAAAAACATTCAGTACTTC	CASSPDRGRRAKNIQYF
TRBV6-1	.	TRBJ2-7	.	TGTGCCAGCAGTGAATTCTCGTACGAGCAGTACTTC	CASSEFSYEQYF
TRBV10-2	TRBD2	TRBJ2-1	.	TGCGCCAGCAGTGAGACTAGCGGGAGTGTCGGTGAGCAGTTCTTC	CASSETSGSVGEQFF
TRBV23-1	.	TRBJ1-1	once	TGCGCCAGCAGTCAGATGGCGGAGAACACTGAAGCTTTCTTT	CASSQMAENTEAFF
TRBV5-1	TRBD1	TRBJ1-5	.	TGCGCCAGCAGCTCAGGGACAGGGATCAATCAGCCCCAGCATTTT	CASSSGTGINQPQHF
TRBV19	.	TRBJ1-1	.	TGTGCCAGTAGTATAGGTAGTGTGGGCCGGCGCGAAGCTTTCTTT	CASSIGSVGRREAFF
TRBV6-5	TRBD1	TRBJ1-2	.	TGTGCCAGCAGACAACAGGGGCTCGGCTATGGCTACACCTTC	CASRQQGLGYGYTF
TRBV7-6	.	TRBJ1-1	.	TGTGCCAGCAGCCCGAACAGGTTTATGAACACTGAAGCTTTCTTT	CASSPNRFMNTEAFF
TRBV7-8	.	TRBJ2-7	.	TGTGCCAGCAGCTTCCTCGCGGGACTGTCTAGATCCGAGCAGTACTTC	CASSFLAGLSRSEQYF
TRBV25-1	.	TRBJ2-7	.	TGTGCCAGCAGTGTACAGGGCTACGAGCAGTACTTC	CASSVQGYEQYF
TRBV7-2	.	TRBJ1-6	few	TGTGCCAGCAGCTTAGGGGCAGGGGCTAGATCACCCCTCCACTTT	CASSLGAGARSPLHF
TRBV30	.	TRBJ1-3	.	TGTGCCTGGAGCCGTACAGGAAACACCATATATTTT	CAWSRTGNTIYF
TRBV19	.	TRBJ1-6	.	TGTGCCAGTACTTTCGGCCCAGTTGGCTCACCCCTCCACTTT	CASTFGPVGSPLHF
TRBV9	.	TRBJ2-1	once	TGTGCCAGCAGCGTAGCGGGATCGGCAAATGAGCAGTTCTTC	CASSVAGSANEQFF
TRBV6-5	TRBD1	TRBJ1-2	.	TGTGCCAGCAGTAGAGAACAGGGGAACAACTATGGCTACACCTTC	CASSREQGNNYGYTF
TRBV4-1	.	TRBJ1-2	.	TGCGCCAGCAGCCCTGTCGACCGGGACGCCTATGGCTACACCTTC	CASSPVDRDAYGYTF
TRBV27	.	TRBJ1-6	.	TGTGCCACTCGGCCCTATAATTCACCCCTCCACTTT	CATRPYNSPLHF
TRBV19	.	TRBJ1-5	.	TGTGCCAGTAGTATCGGCGGTAACAATCAGCCCCAGCATTTT	CASSIGGNNQPQHF
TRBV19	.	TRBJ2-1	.	TGTGCCAGTAGTTTAGGCTCCTACAATGAGCAGTTCTTC	CASSLGSYNEQFF
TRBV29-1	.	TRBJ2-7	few	TGCAGGGTCCGGGATGAGCAGTACTTC	CRVRDEQYF
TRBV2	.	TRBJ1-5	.	TGTGCCAGCAGGGCTAACCCCACCGGCAATCAGCCCCAGCATTTT	CASRANPTGNQPQHF
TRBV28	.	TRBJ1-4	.	TGTGCCAGCAGTCTAGAAAACAGGCGGATGGAAAAACTGTTTTTT	CASSLENRRMEKLFF
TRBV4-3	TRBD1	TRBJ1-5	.	TGCGCAGCCGGGACAGGGGGCAATCAGCCCCAGCATTTT	CAAGTGGNQPQHF
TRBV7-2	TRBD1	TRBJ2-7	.	TGTGCCAGCAGCCTGGGGACAGGCGCTCACGAGCAGTACTTC	CASSLGTGAHEQYF
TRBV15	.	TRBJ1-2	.	TGTGCCACCAGCAGAGATCGGGCCAGTCCGGAGGGCTACACCTTC	CATSRDRASPEGYTF
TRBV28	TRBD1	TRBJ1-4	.	TGTGCCAGCGGACCGGACAGGAATGAAAAACTGTTTTTT	CASGPDRNEKLFF
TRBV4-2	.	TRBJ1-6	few	TGTGCCAGCAGCCAAGGGGGAGGGCTTAATTCACCCCTCCACTTT	CASSQGGGLNSPLHF
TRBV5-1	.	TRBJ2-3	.	TGCGCCAGCCGCAGTGGGAGGCTTGGTGATACGCAGTATTTT	CASRSGRLGDTQYF
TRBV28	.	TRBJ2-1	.	TGTGCCAGCAGTTTAACGGAGATCCGTGTCAATGAGCAGTTCTTC	CASSLTEIRVNEQFF
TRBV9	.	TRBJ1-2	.	TGTGCCAGCAGCGTAGTCGGCCGTGGCTACACCTTC	CASSVVGRGYTF
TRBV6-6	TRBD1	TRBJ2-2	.	TGTGCCAGCAGTCGTCCCGGGACAGGGTCAGTCACCGGGGAGCTGTTTTTT	CASSRPGTGSVTGELFF
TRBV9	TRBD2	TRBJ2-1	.	TGTGCCAGCAGCCCGGCTAGCGGGAACAATGAGCAGTTCTTC	CASSPASGNNEQFF
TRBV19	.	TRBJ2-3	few	TGTGCCAGTATGCGGCAGGGTCACACAGATACGCAGTATTTT	CASMRQGHTDTQYF